These 20 T cell receptor beta chains came from one sample sequenced in a study of blood T cell repertoires in COVID-19. Clones were read by immunoSEQ multiplex PCR, and TCRdb kept only the in-frame ones, dropping some. Of some 490,000 clones in the sample, around 85% were seen once. Sequencing was performed on PBMCs or T cells enriched from blood (not recorded which). The receptors were gathered from a woman in her sixties who had recovered from COVID-19.

The rearrangement uses TRBV19 and TRBJ1-5; tentative D call: TRBD1 (5 bases). The V gene lost 6 bases and the J gene lost 6 bases, with 18 bases spanning the gap. The CDR3 covers 15 residues. CDR1 and CDR2 from the germline V gene are LNHDA and SQIVND (reference sequence). CDR3 in amino acids: CASRPRGEVGQPQHF. The CDR3 DNA reads as TGTGCCAGTAGACCCCGGGGGGAAGTGGGTCAGCCCCAGCATTTT.

The chain is built from TRBV2 and TRBJ1-1, with D perhaps matching TRBD1 (5 bases). Germline V gene data show CDR1 as SNHLY and CDR2 as FYNNEI. Trimming cost V 8 bases and J 7 bases, with 26 bases left between them. This CDR3 is built from 16 residues. DNA of the CDR3: TGTGCCAGCGGCCGGTCCAGGGATCTTAGGACTAATGAAGCTTTCTTT. The encoded protein is CASGRSRDLRTNEAFF. Supplemented by reference TRBV2 and TRBJ1-1, the full variable domain reads EPEVTQTPSHQVTQMGQEVILRCVPISNHLYFYWYRQILGQKVEFLVSFYNNEISEKSEIFDDQFSVERPDGSNFTLKIRSTKLEDSAMYFCASGRSRDLRTNEAFFGQGTRLTVV.

A remark on this clone: Other DNA variants within this sample encode the same CDR3. V is TRBV6-5 and J is TRBJ1-5; D unclear. Looked up from germline, CDR1 is MNHEY and CDR2 is SVGAGI. V lost 0 bases and J lost 0, with 6 bases in between. CDR3 size: 15 residues. The CDR3 reads CASSYSRYSNQPQHF. CDR3 DNA sequence: TGTGCCAGCAGTTACTCCCGTTATAGCAATCAGCCCCAGCATTTT.

The gene calls are TRBV15 and TRBJ2-1; TRBD1 is a possible D gene (6 bases). Germline values: CDR1 LNHNV, CDR2 YYDKDF (reference sequence). The CDR3 contains 15 residues. V was trimmed by 0 bases and J by 7 bases, leaving 13 bases between them. The CDR3 coding sequence is TGTGCCACCAGCAGAGAACAGGGTTCCCCTAATGAGCAGTTCTTC. Translating it yields CATSREQGSPNEQFF.

This clone has just one count. The chain uses TRBV4-2 and TRBJ2-7; TRBD1 agrees at 7 bases. The germline V gene encodes CDR1 LGHNA and CDR2 YNFKEQ. CDR3 size: 15 residues. V trimming: 0 bases; J trimming: 3 bases; junction bases outside the gene matches: 5. The CDR3 loop reads CASSQEGTANYEQYF. The CDR3 DNA reads TGTGCCAGCAGCCAAGAGGGGACAGCAAACTACGAGCAGTACTTC.

The table lists this clone with a few counts. The chain has TRBV15 and TRBJ1-5; 10 positions match TRBD1. J gave up 5 bases and V 2 bases, and 6 bases lay outside the gene matches. Germline CDR1 reads LNHNV; CDR2 reads YYDKDF (reference sequence). The CDR3 contains 16 residues. The CDR3 spells CATSRTGTGVYQPQHF. The CDR3 DNA sequence: TGTGCCACCAGCAGAACCGGGACAGGGGTTTATCAGCCCCAGCATTTT.

This CDR3 reads CASSTQGYDGYTF. In DNA form, the CDR3 reads TGTGCCAGTAGTACCCAGGGGTACGACGGCTACACCTTC. V gene TRBV19 combines with J gene TRBJ1-2; TRBD1 might be the D (6 bases). The V end lost 4 bases, the J end lost 8 bases, and 14 bases lay between the germline ends. The CDR3 runs to 13 residues. Germline assignment: CDR1 LNHDA and CDR2 SQIVND (reference sequence).

Only one count was recorded for this clone. The gene calls are TRBV5-4 and TRBJ1-1; no firm D call. Trimming pared 0 bases from V and 7 bases from J, leaving 13 bases between. Per the germline V gene, CDR1 is SGHNT and CDR2 is YYREEE (reference sequence). This CDR3 is built from 14 residues. The chain's CDR3 is CASSLDNLSIEAFF. Written as DNA, the CDR3 is TGTGCCAGCAGCTTGGATAACTTGTCGATTGAAGCTTTCTTT.

The V gene is TRBV5-1, the J gene TRBJ2-1, with 8 bases matching TRBD1. Looked up from germline, CDR1 is SGHRS and CDR2 is YFSETQ. V lost 4 bases and J lost 5; bases outside the gene matches: 2. The CDR3 has 13 amino acids. CDR3 nucleotide sequence: TGCGCCAGCAGCATGACAGGGGACAATGAGCAGTTCTTC. Translation: CASSMTGDNEQFF.

This rearrangement joins TRBV6-1 to TRBJ2-1; D not resolved. This CDR3 has 15 amino acids. Per germline, CDR1 MNHNS and CDR2 SASEGT. With 0 bases removed from V and 4 bases from J, the gap between germline ends came to 10 bases. This chain's CDR3 is CASSEALPRYNEQFF. DNA for the CDR3: TGTGCCAGCAGTGAAGCGCTTCCGCGGTACAATGAGCAGTTCTTC.

V gene TRBV6-5 combines with J gene TRBJ1-1, with a possible D match to TRBD1 (5 bases). V dropped 2 bases and J dropped 11 bases, with 9 bases sitting between them. The germline V gene encodes CDR1 MNHEY and CDR2 SVGAGI. CDR3 length: 11 residues. For the CDR3, the DNA is TGTGCCAGCAGTTACGCAGGGCGGGCTTTCTTT. This encodes CASSYAGRAFF.

V is TRBV28 and J is TRBJ2-3; 12 bases fit TRBD1. J lost 8 bases, V lost 8 bases, and 14 bases had no gene match. CDR3 length: 16 amino acids. Germline CDR1 reads MDHEN; CDR2 reads SYDVKM. The CDR3 coding sequence is TGTGCCAGCCAAGGGCCGGGACAGGGGGCGAGAGGTACGCAGTATTTT. Translating gives CASQGPGQGARGTQYF.

The genes are TRBV6-4 and TRBJ2-2, with a tentative D call TRBD1 (6 bases). Germline V gene data show CDR1 as MRHNA and CDR2 as SNTAGT. V lost 6 bases, J lost 1 base, and 9 bases lay in between. The CDR3 is 14 amino acids. CDR3 nucleotides: TGTGCCAGCAGCTCGACAGGGAACACCGGGGAGCTGTTTTTT. Protein: CASSSTGNTGELFF.

The chain couples TRBV6-6 to TRBJ2-7; 9 bases are shared with TRBD1. J lost 6 bases, V lost 6 bases, and 3 bases had no gene match. CDR1 and CDR2 from the germline V gene are MNHNY and SVGAGI (reference sequence). The CDR3 loop spans 12 amino acids. The CDR3 spells CASRGQGGEQYV. In DNA, the CDR3 is TGTGCCAGCAGGGGACAGGGAGGCGAGCAGTACGTC.

V gene TRBV4-1 combines with J gene TRBJ1-6; the match to TRBD1 covers 7 bases. Per germline, CDR1 MGHRA and CDR2 YSYEKL. V was clipped by 4 bases and J by 10 bases; unmatched bases: 13. The CDR3 runs 16 residues. The CDR3 sequence is CASSLRPQGFQSPLHF. As DNA, the CDR3 is TGCGCCAGCAGCCTCAGACCACAGGGGTTTCAATCACCCCTCCACTTT.

This chain joins TRBV12-5 and TRBJ2-3; 10 bases are shared with TRBD2. Germline V gene data show CDR1 as LGHNT and CDR2 as FRNRAP. The CDR3 has 15 amino acids. Trimming at V came to 4 bases and at J to 0 bases, leaving 1 base not matched to a gene. The CDR3 is CASGSLAGSTDTQYF. The CDR3, as DNA: TGTGCTAGTGGTTCACTAGCGGGAAGCACAGATACGCAGTATTTT.

This clone was detected only a few times. The rearrangement joins TRBV12-5 to TRBJ1-1; tentative D call: TRBD1 (6 bases). Germline assignment: CDR1 LGHNT and CDR2 FRNRAP. The CDR3 length is 14 residues. The V end was cut by 6 bases, the J end by 1 base, with 12 bases between. The CDR3 here is CASGTGHPNTEAFF. The CDR3 DNA follows: TGTGCTAGTGGAACGGGACACCCGAACACTGAAGCTTTCTTT. The full variable domain, in which reference TRBV12-5 and TRBJ1-1 provide the parts outside the CDR3, is DARVTQTPRHKVTEMGQEVTMRCQPILGHNTVFWYRQTMMQGLELLAYFRNRAPLDDSGMPKDRFSAEMPDATLATLKIQPSEPRDSAVYFCASGTGHPNTEAFFGQGTRLTVV.

This chain uses TRBV10-2 with TRBJ1-5, with 8 bases lining up with TRBD1. The trim removed 6 bases at V and 5 bases at J, leaving 9 bases unmatched. Germline CDR1 reads WSHSY; CDR2 reads SAAADI. The CDR3 spans 15 residues. CDR3 residues: CASSDRGLLYQPQHF. The CDR3 region has the DNA TGCGCCAGCAGCGACAGGGGACTCCTCTATCAGCCCCAGCATTTT.

This clone was counted a single time. The chain joins TRBV24-1 to TRBJ1-5; tentatively, D is TRBD1 (6 bases). Germline V CDR1 and CDR2: KGHDR, SFDVKD. The CDR3 loop spans 13 amino acids. V was shortened by 10 bases and J by 7 bases, with 16 bases between the two germline ends. Here the CDR3 reads CATTSGAGQPQHF. The CDR3 DNA reads as TGTGCCACAACCTCAGGGGCAGGGCAGCCCCAGCATTTT.

The rearrangement links TRBV24-1 to TRBJ2-7; 8 bases line up with TRBD2. The V gene end was trimmed by 1 base and the J gene end by 5 bases; junction bases not matched to a gene: 3. CDR3 length: 14 residues. In germline, CDR1 is KGHDR, CDR2 SFDVKD. CDR3 sequence: CATSDFSGAHEQYF. In DNA form, the CDR3 reads TGTGCCACCAGTGATTTTAGCGGGGCCCACGAGCAGTACTTC.